This T cell receptor (beta chain) appears in the sequencing data of a study of T cells in Graves' hyperthyroidism and ophthalmopathy. Study-wide points: Most clonotypes that expanded in the thyroid above 0.001 also showed up in blood.

Researchers amplified the TCR beta CDR3 regions from RNA transcripts. When the TCR CDR3 underwent first-round RT-PCR, the HTBI primer set was used. TCRdb used MiXCR to reprocess the multiplex PCR reads, holding one entry per CDR3 protein. Among a few hundred thousand distinct CDR3 sequences listed, 35% to 55% were seen once. J gave up 3 bases and V 2 bases, and 4 bases lay outside the gene matches. The CDR3 spans 16 residues. Per the germline V gene, CDR1 is SNHLY and CDR2 is FYNNEI. Disease duration under 2 months; hyperthyroidism patients were aged 18 to 65. Uncontrolled infection, other autoimmune disease, pregnancy or lactation led to exclusion. This clonotype has ten or more counts. The antigen is unknown.

The specimen was peripheral blood or thyroid tissue (not recorded which). The J gene is TRBJ2-2, the V gene TRBV2; the match to TRBD2 covers 9 bases. This TCR derives from a woman aged 18-30 years with Graves' hyperthyroidism. The CDR3, as DNA: TGTGCCAGCAGTGAACGGGCGGGAGGGTACACCGGGGAGCTGTTTTTT. Protein sequence: CASSERAGGYTGELFF.